Listed here are 17 T cell receptor beta chains from one sample, sequenced in a study of cytomegalovirus exposure and HLA in healthy donors (dated by TCRdb to about 2017). Library generation was performed with the immunoSEQ multiplex PCR assay. TCRdb took this table from immuneACCESS and kept in-frame rearrangements with V and J called. Such tables lack part of the clones; where checked against another copy, unresolved V genes explain under half of the gap, and the rest is unexplained. The sample contains over 200,000 clones, around 90% of them found a single time. The ten largest clones take up under 0.45% of the sample. The source material was PBMCs. All receptors derive from a woman under 30 in good health and CMV-seronegative.

The rearrangement uses TRBV5-1 and TRBJ1-3, with TRBD1 matching 7 bases. Trimming cost V 4 bases and J 0 bases; bases outside gene matches: 7. This CDR3 is built from 16 residues. Germline V gene sequence: CDR1 SGHRS, CDR2 YFSETQ. The CDR3 DNA reads as TGCGCCAGCAGCGGGGGGACAGCCCGCTCTGGAAACACCATATATTTT. Its protein is CASSGGTARSGNTIYF.

The rearrangement uses TRBV5-1 and TRBJ1-6; no reliable D call. Between the trimmed V and J ends, which lost 0 bases and 8 bases, there was a span of 12 bases. CDR1 and CDR2 from the germline V gene are SGHRS and YFSETQ. This CDR3 is 15 amino acids long. The CDR3 bases are TGCGCCAGCAGCTTGGACGCGGGGTTGGATTCACCCCTCCACTTT. Amino acid sequence: CASSLDAGLDSPLHF.

The chain combines TRBV9 with TRBJ2-1, with D perhaps matching TRBD2 (7 bases). CDR3 size: 13 residues. From germline, CDR1 is SGDLS and CDR2 YYNGEE. Trimming took 3 bases from V and 8 from J, leaving 12 bases between them. The CDR3 loop reads CASSGPGGHEQFF. The CDR3 DNA reads as TGTGCCAGCAGCGGACCCGGGGGGCATGAGCAGTTCTTC. Combining the CDR3 with reference TRBV9 and TRBJ2-1 gives the whole variable domain DSGVTQTPKHLITATGQRVTLRCSPRSGDLSVYWYQQSLDQGLQFLIQYYNGEERAKGNILERFSAQQFPDLHSELNLSSLELGDSALYFCASSGPGGHEQFFGPGTRLTVL.

This clone was counted a single time. The chain has TRBV2 and TRBJ1-2; 8 bases agree with TRBD1. The trim removed 2 bases at V and 6 bases at J, leaving 5 bases unmatched. The germline gives CDR1 SNHLY, CDR2 FYNNEI. This CDR3 is 14 amino acids long. The CDR3 region is CASSESRDRNGYTF. The DNA for the CDR3 is TGTGCCAGCAGTGAATCAAGGGACAGGAATGGCTACACCTTC.

This clone has more than one count but fewer than ten. The CDR3 nucleotides read TGCGCCAGCAGCCAAAGTACAGGCGCTCAGCCCCAGCATTTT. This gives the protein CASSQSTGAQPQHF. V and J are TRBV4-1 and TRBJ1-5, with D perhaps TRBD1 (5 bases). CDR1 is MGHRA and CDR2 is YSYEKL in the germline V gene. The CDR3 covers 14 residues. The germline V and J ends were trimmed by 2 bases and 6 bases, with 11 bases remaining between them.

The chain carries TRBV4-1 and TRBJ1-5, with 8 positions matching TRBD1. V shed 4 bases, J shed 1 base, and the junction held 0 bases outside the gene matches. Per germline, CDR1 MGHRA and CDR2 YSYEKL. The CDR3 contains 14 residues. This CDR3 reads CASSRQGSNQPQHF. The CDR3 DNA sequence: TGCGCCAGCAGCCGACAGGGGAGCAATCAGCCCCAGCATTTT.

The rearrangement links TRBV6-5 to TRBJ1-6; D may be TRBD1 (5 bases). From germline, CDR1 is MNHEY and CDR2 SVGAGI. The CDR3 length is 14 residues. Trimming removed 9 bases at V and 0 bases at J, with 9 bases between. The DNA for the CDR3 is TGTGCCAGTTTCGGGGGCTCCTATAATTCACCCCTCCACTTT. This codes for CASFGGSYNSPLHF.

The rearrangement joins TRBV19 to TRBJ1-2, with D possibly matching TRBD1 (5 bases). Germline V CDR1 and CDR2: LNHDA, SQIVND (reference sequence). V shed 3 bases and J shed 6 bases, with 8 bases lying between them. CDR3 length equals 12 residues. CDR3 in amino acids: CASSMTVDGYTF. CDR3 sequence (DNA): TGTGCCAGTAGTATGACAGTTGATGGCTACACCTTC.

The chain couples TRBV9 to TRBJ2-7; D possibly corresponds to TRBD2 (5 bases). The V and J ends lost 1 base and 3 bases respectively, with 11 bases between them. This CDR3 contains 14 residues. The V gene's germline CDR1 is SGDLS and CDR2 YYNGEE. Here the CDR3 reads CASSVSGENYEQYF. The DNA for the CDR3 is TGTGCCAGCAGCGTATCCGGGGAAAACTACGAGCAGTACTTC.

The chain carries TRBV6-5 and TRBJ2-7; 8 bases match TRBD1. This CDR3 has 12 residues. Germline loops: CDR1 MNHEY, CDR2 SVGAGI. Germline trimming cut 8 bases from V and 3 bases from J; bases unmatched to any gene: 3. CDR3 sequence (DNA): TGTGCCAGCGGAACAGGGGGCTACGAGCAGTACGTC. Amino acid sequence: CASGTGGYEQYV.

CDR3 region: CASSDRTTTSNQPQHF. The CDR3 DNA sequence: TGTGCCAGCAGTGACCGCACCACTACTAGCAATCAGCCCCAGCATTTT. The chain carries TRBV6-1 and TRBJ1-5; D unresolved. V was pared by 3 bases and J by 0 bases, with 12 bases between. CDR3 length: 16 residues. CDR1 is MNHNS and CDR2 is SASEGT in the germline V gene.

CDR3 sequence reads: CASGLEQGGQETQYF. CDR3 nucleotide sequence: TGTGCTAGTGGTTTGGAACAAGGGGGCCAAGAGACCCAGTACTTC. This rearrangement joins TRBV12-5 to TRBJ2-5; perhaps TRBD1 as D (6 bases). Germline-derived CDR1 and CDR2 are LGHNT and FRNRAP. The length of the CDR3 is 15 residues. The V end lost 1 base, the J end lost 1 base, and 10 bases lay between the germline ends.

The chain recombines TRBV7-2 with TRBJ1-1; 7 bases map to TRBD1. Germline-derived CDR1 and CDR2 are SGHTA and FQGNSA. The ends lost 2 bases at V and 11 bases at J; junction bases unmatched: 8. The CDR3 is 13 amino acids. The CDR3 here is CASSLRRQGEAFF. The CDR3 DNA sequence: TGTGCCAGCAGCTTACGCCGACAGGGCGAGGCTTTCTTT.

CDR3 in amino acids: CASSQGGQFNYGYTF. For the CDR3, the DNA is TGCGCCAGCAGCCAAGGAGGACAGTTCAACTATGGCTACACCTTC. The chain joins TRBV4-1 to TRBJ1-2, with D perhaps matching TRBD1 (6 bases). The germline V and J ends were trimmed by 1 base and 2 bases, with 11 bases remaining between them. CDR1 is MGHRA and CDR2 is YSYEKL in the germline V gene. The CDR3 sequence is 15 residues long.

The chain has TRBV4-3 and TRBJ1-1; weak D call: TRBD1 (6 bases). Trimming took 0 bases from V and 4 from J, leaving 12 bases between them. Per the germline V gene, CDR1 is LGHNA and CDR2 is YSLEER. The CDR3 runs 15 residues. The CDR3 here is CASSQDTGWGTEAFF. The CDR3, as DNA: TGCGCCAGCAGCCAAGACACAGGGTGGGGCACTGAAGCTTTCTTT.

The V call is TRBV29-1, the J call TRBJ2-6, with a possible D match to TRBD2 (5 bases). Germline CDR1 reads SQVTM; CDR2 reads ANQGSEA. The CDR3 contains 15 residues. Trimming removed 4 bases at V and 4 bases at J, with 14 bases between. The CDR3 region has the DNA TGCAGCGTTGGGGCGGAAGGCGGGGGGGCCAACGTCCTGACTTTC. Amino acids: CSVGAEGGGANVLTF.

This rearrangement joins TRBV10-3 to TRBJ1-3, with 10 bases that match TRBD1. CDR1 and CDR2 (germline): ENHRY, SYGVKD. Losses at the gene ends were 2 bases for V and 6 bases for J; bases not matched to a gene: 1. The CDR3 sequence is 14 residues long. The CDR3 loop reads CAISEDRGPNTIYF. CDR3 DNA sequence: TGTGCCATCAGTGAGGACAGGGGGCCAAACACCATATATTTT.